These 5 T cell receptor beta chains were sequenced from one sample in a study of T cell repertoires in cytomegalovirus infection. One entry per CDR3 protein results from TCRdb running MiXCR on the reads. Among about half a million distinct CDR3 sequences, 30% to 40% were seen once, and the ten largest hold about a sixth. The antigens for these receptors are not known. The specimen was cultured PBMCs, collected from culture after CMV antigen stimulation. The source of these receptors is a human donor in good health (CMV status not recorded). Some clones in this sample may be carry-over from other donors' samples.

The V and J genes are TRBV10-3 and TRBJ2-3, with D tentatively TRBD2 (6 bases). The CDR3 consists of 14 residues. The V gene's germline CDR1 is ENHRY and CDR2 SYGVKD. CDR3 region: CAASGSGAPDTQYF. CDR3 DNA sequence: TGTGCAGCTTCAGGTAGCGGAGCCCCAGATACGCAGTATTTT.

The chain has TRBV7-2 and TRBJ2-1, with D possibly called TRBD1 or TRBD2 (5 bases each). This CDR3 spans 15 amino acids. Between the trimmed V and J ends, which lost 0 bases and 6 bases, there was a span of 12 bases. Per germline, CDR1 SGHTA and CDR2 FQGNSA. The CDR3 sequence: CASSLAGDGGNEQFF. CDR3 nucleotide sequence: TGTGCCAGCAGCTTAGCAGGGGATGGGGGCAATGAGCAGTTCTTC.

The chain links TRBV28 to TRBJ1-6; D may be TRBD1 (6 bases). V was pared by 7 bases and J by 1 base, with 11 bases between. This CDR3 contains 15 residues. Germline V gene sequence: CDR1 MDHEN, CDR2 SYDVKM. CDR3 amino acids: CASTLQGSYNSPLHF. In nucleotides, the CDR3 is TGTGCCAGCACCTTACAGGGTTCCTATAATTCACCCCTCCACTTT.

The chain joins TRBV7-6 to TRBJ1-1, with a weak D call TRBD1 (5 bases). CDR3 size: 13 residues. Germline V gives CDR1 SGHVS, CDR2 FNYEAQ. V lost 5 bases and J lost 5, with 12 bases in between. The CDR3 sequence is CASSKGVGTEAFF. The DNA for the CDR3 is TGTGCCAGCAGCAAAGGGGTAGGAACTGAAGCTTTCTTT. Drawing the rest from reference TRBV7-6 and TRBJ1-1, the complete variable domain is GAGVSQSPRYKVTKRGQDVALRCDPISGHVSLYWYRQALGQGPEFLTYFNYEAQQDKSGLPNDRFSAERPEGSISTLTIQRTEQRDSAMYRCASSKGVGTEAFFGQGTRLTVV.

The rearrangement uses TRBV7-4 and TRBJ2-7; possible D gene TRBD1, 6 bases. Trimming removed 4 bases at V and 3 bases at J, with 16 bases between. Germline loops: CDR1 SGHVT, CDR2 SQSDAQ. This CDR3 comprises 15 residues. The CDR3 nucleotides read TGTGCCAGCAGCTCTCTATACAGGGATAACTACGAGCAGTACTTC. It is translated as CASSSLYRDNYEQYF.